The 32 T cell receptor beta chains given below trace back to one sample, sequenced in a study of T cell changes during pregnancy in multiple sclerosis. Measured with immunoSEQ multiplex PCR; TCRdb has only the in-frame clones, and not every one. The sample lists about 32,000 clones; about 88% were seen once. Sequencing used CD8+ T cells from peripheral blood mononuclear cells, obtained in the third trimester of pregnancy. The receptors come from a female donor with multiple sclerosis, enrolled in a pregnancy study.

The V and J genes are TRBV5-6 and TRBJ2-7; a weak D match, TRBD1 (6 bases). Germline lookup yields CDR1 SGHDT and CDR2 YYEEEE. Trimming left V 4 bases short and J 2 bases short, with 16 bases between. The length of the CDR3 is 15 residues. The DNA of the CDR3 is TGTGCCAGCAGCGCCACAGGGCTGAGCGCCTACGAGCAGTACTTC. Protein sequence: CASSATGLSAYEQYF.

The chain employs TRBV4-2 and TRBJ2-1; the D gene is possibly TRBD1 (6 bases). The length of the CDR3 is 15 residues. V was cut by 0 bases and J by 6 bases, with 12 bases left in between. Germline V gene sequence: CDR1 LGHNA, CDR2 YNFKEQ. CDR3 region: CASSQDIQGINEQFF. CDR3 bases: TGTGCCAGCAGCCAAGATATCCAGGGGATCAATGAGCAGTTCTTC.

This chain uses TRBV5-4 with TRBJ2-7, with 10 positions matching TRBD1. J gave up 3 bases and V 4 bases, and 4 bases lay outside the gene matches. CDR3 length: 14 residues. Germline CDR1 and CDR2: SGHNT and YYREEE (reference sequence). The CDR3 sequence: CASSPDRGYYEQYF. In nucleotides, the CDR3 is TGTGCCAGCAGCCCGGACAGGGGGTACTACGAGCAGTACTTC.

The chain has TRBV7-2 and TRBJ2-7, with D hard to call. From germline, CDR1 is SGHTA and CDR2 FQGNSA. With 1 base removed from V and 3 bases from J, the gap between germline ends came to 4 bases. The CDR3 runs 12 residues. The CDR3 protein is CASSLGSYEQYF. CDR3 sequence (DNA): TGTGCCAGCAGCTTAGGGAGCTACGAGCAGTACTTC.

This rearrangement joins TRBV19 to TRBJ1-1; no definite D call. The CDR3 contains 13 residues. Between the trimmed V and J ends, which lost 4 bases and 1 base, there was a span of 7 bases. Germline V gene lookup returns CDR1 LNHDA and CDR2 SQIVND (reference sequence). The CDR3 coding sequence is TGTGCCAGTAGTAGGGCTGCGAACACTGAAGCTTTCTTT. The encoded protein is CASSRAANTEAFF. Variable domain in full (rest from reference TRBV19 and TRBJ1-1): DGGITQSPKYLFRKEGQNVTLSCEQNLNHDAMYWYRQDPGQGLRLIYYSQIVNDFQKGDIAEGYSVSREKKESFPLTVTSAQKNPTAFYLCASSRAANTEAFFGQGTRLTVV.

The rearrangement uses TRBV6-5 and TRBJ1-1, with 8 nucleotides matching TRBD1. V was pared by 6 bases and J by 3 bases, with 9 bases of the junction left unmatched. CDR1 and CDR2 (germline): MNHEY, SVGAGI. This CDR3 region has 15 residues. CDR3 coding DNA: TGTGCCAGCAGACTCCACAGGGGGAGGGACACTGAAGCTTTCTTT. It specifies CASRLHRGRDTEAFF.

This chain links TRBV7-8 with TRBJ2-5; TRBD2 agrees at 8 bases. The CDR3 length is 15 residues. Germline CDR1 SGHVS, CDR2 FQNEAQ. V was pared by 5 bases and J by 1 base, with 6 bases of the junction left unmatched. As DNA, the CDR3 is TGTGCCAGCAGCCTTCAGACTAGCGCCCAAGAGACCCAGTACTTC. Its translation is CASSLQTSAQETQYF.

The rearrangement uses TRBV9 and TRBJ2-3, with D perhaps TRBD2 (5 bases). Per the germline V gene, CDR1 is SGDLS and CDR2 is YYNGEE. V lost 0 bases, J lost 6 bases, and 11 bases lay in between. The CDR3 is 14 residues long. Written as DNA, the CDR3 is TGTGCCAGCAGCGTAGAATTAGCGACCGATACGCAGTATTTT. Protein product: CASSVELATDTQYF.

The J gene is TRBJ2-7, the V gene TRBV27; the match to TRBD2 covers 11 bases. CDR1 and CDR2 from the germline V gene are MNHEY and SMNVEV (reference sequence). The CDR3 is 16 amino acids. Trimming cost V 5 bases and J 2 bases; bases outside gene matches: 8. CDR3: CASSKLGTSGAYEQYF. DNA of the CDR3: TGTGCCAGCAGTAAACTCGGGACTAGCGGAGCCTACGAGCAGTACTTC.

This chain uses TRBV9 with TRBJ1-1; D possibly corresponds to TRBD1 (5 bases). V dropped 0 bases and J dropped 1 base, with 7 bases sitting between them. CDR1 is SGDLS and CDR2 is YYNGEE in the germline V gene. The CDR3 consists of 14 residues. The CDR3 loop reads CASSVAGGNTEAFF. The CDR3 nucleotides are TGTGCCAGCAGCGTAGCCGGGGGGAACACTGAAGCTTTCTTT.

The rearrangement links TRBV6-4 to TRBJ2-3; 8 nucleotides agree with TRBD1. The CDR3 length is 13 residues. Germline loops: CDR1 MRHNA, CDR2 SNTAGT. Losses at the gene ends were 3 bases for V and 5 bases for J; bases not matched to a gene: 1. The CDR3 here is CASSDDRGDTQYF. The DNA of the CDR3 is TGTGCCAGCAGTGATGACAGGGGAGATACGCAGTATTTT.

This clone was recorded only once. V is TRBV19 and J is TRBJ2-6; perhaps TRBD1 as D (6 bases). The CDR3 has 14 amino acids. V lost 3 bases and J 7 bases, leaving 10 bases between the germline ends. Germline values: CDR1 LNHDA, CDR2 SQIVND (reference sequence). CDR3 sequence: CASSMAGTANVLTF. As DNA, the CDR3 is TGTGCCAGTAGTATGGCCGGGACAGCCAACGTCCTGACTTTC.

The chain uses TRBV5-6 and TRBJ2-1, with TRBD1 matching 10 bases. CDR1 and CDR2 from the germline V gene are SGHDT and YYEEEE. The CDR3 has 17 amino acids. V lost 3 bases, J lost 5 bases, and 11 bases stayed unmatched. The CDR3 nucleotides are TGTGCCAGCAGCTATCCTCTCGACAGGGGGCGCGACAATGAGCAGTTCTTC. Amino acid sequence: CASSYPLDRGRDNEQFF.

The V and J genes are TRBV9 and TRBJ2-6, with a weak D call TRBD2 (5 bases). Trimming removed 3 bases from V and 1 base from J, with 11 bases in between. The CDR3 length is 16 residues. Germline assignment: CDR1 SGDLS and CDR2 YYNGEE. The CDR3 DNA is TGTGCCAGCAGCGCGGGATTTGGTTCTGGGGCCAACGTCCTGACTTTC. It codes for CASSAGFGSGANVLTF.

The chain combines TRBV7-9 with TRBJ2-7; the match to TRBD2 covers 11 bases. Germline trimming cut 5 bases from V and 5 bases from J; bases unmatched to any gene: 11. CDR1 SEHNR and CDR2 FQNEAQ come from the germline V gene (reference sequence). The CDR3 has 16 residues. The CDR3 region is CASSQELAGVWDEQYF. The CDR3 DNA sequence: TGTGCCAGCAGCCAGGAACTAGCGGGAGTTTGGGACGAGCAGTACTTC.

Details on this clone: Different DNA sequences within this sample yield the same CDR3. The chain joins TRBV9 to TRBJ2-3, with 9 bases that match TRBD2. The CDR3 spans 14 residues. The V gene's germline CDR1 is SGDLS and CDR2 YYNGEE. J gave up 4 bases and V 0 bases, and 0 bases lay outside the gene matches. CDR3 loop: CASSVGGRADTQYF. Written as DNA, the CDR3 is TGTGCCAGCAGCGTAGGCGGGAGGGCAGATACGCAGTATTTT.

V usage is TRBV5-6 and J usage is TRBJ2-7, with D tentatively TRBD1 (7 bases). Germline assignment: CDR1 SGHDT and CDR2 YYEEEE. Between the trimmed V and J ends, which lost 4 bases and 2 bases, there was a span of 19 bases. The CDR3 sequence is 16 residues long. CDR3 sequence reads: CASSGGLRDRPYEQYF. The CDR3 DNA reads TGTGCCAGCAGCGGAGGGCTCCGGGACAGACCCTACGAGCAGTACTTC. The variable domain in full, completed from reference TRBV5-6 and TRBJ2-7, reads DAGVTQSPTHLIKTRGQQVTLRCSPKSGHDTVSWYQQALGQGPQFIFQYYEEEERQRGNFPDRFSGHQFPNYSSELNVNALLLGDSALYLCASSGGLRDRPYEQYFGPGTRLTVT.

This chain connects TRBV6-5 to TRBJ2-7, with D perhaps matching TRBD2 (6 bases). V gave up 9 bases and J gave up 5 bases, with 17 bases separating them. There are 13 residues in the CDR3. CDR1 MNHEY and CDR2 SVGAGI come from the germline V gene. The CDR3 coding sequence is TGTGCCAGTCGGGAGAACACCCGGGACGAGCAGTACTTC. Its translation is CASRENTRDEQYF.

There are a few counts of this clone. The V and J genes are TRBV7-9 and TRBJ1-1, with D tentatively TRBD1 (6 bases). Germline values: CDR1 SEHNR, CDR2 FQNEAQ (reference sequence). CDR3 length: 13 residues. Trimming shortened V by 5 bases and J by 8 bases, and 15 bases separated the two germline ends. In DNA, the CDR3 is TGTGCCAGCAGCCCCAGAACAGGGCCCGAAGCTTTCTTT. It is translated as CASSPRTGPEAFF.

For this clone: The junction shows a germline mismatch at one end, possibly a read error. The chain combines TRBV23-1 with TRBJ1-4, with D perhaps matching TRBD1 (5 bases). TRBV23-1 belongs to the ORF category, with a function that is uncertain. The CDR3 is 13 residues long. Here the CDR3 reads CAGRARLYEKLFF. DNA of the CDR3: TGCGCCGGCAGGGCCAGACTTTATGAAAAACTGTTTTTT.

This clone occurred a few times. The rearrangement uses TRBV9 and TRBJ2-2; 7 nucleotides line up with TRBD2. In germline, CDR1 is SGDLS, CDR2 YYNGEE. Trimming cost V 5 bases and J 1 base; bases outside gene matches: 2. The CDR3 contains 14 residues. Here the CDR3 reads CASSLAVNTGELFF. For the CDR3, the DNA is TGTGCCAGCAGTCTAGCGGTGAACACCGGGGAGCTGTTTTTT.

The chain recombines TRBV28 with TRBJ2-1; 15 positions match TRBD2. The CDR3 has 17 amino acids. Germline assignment: CDR1 MDHEN and CDR2 SYDVKM. Trimming removed 4 bases from V and 3 bases from J; junction bases left unmatched: 4. The DNA for the CDR3 is TGTGCCAGCAGTTCAGGACTAGCGGGAGGGGTCTACAATGAGCAGTTCTTC. Its translation is CASSSGLAGGVYNEQFF.

This rearrangement joins TRBV9 to TRBJ2-1, with D tentatively TRBD1 (5 bases). The germline V gene encodes CDR1 SGDLS and CDR2 YYNGEE. CDR3 length: 15 residues. The V end lost 0 bases, the J end lost 7 bases, and 14 bases lay between the germline ends. The CDR3 region is CASSVVVGPSNEQFF. CDR3 coding DNA: TGTGCCAGCAGCGTAGTTGTGGGGCCCTCAAATGAGCAGTTCTTC.

This clone was seen only a few times. V is TRBV9 and J is TRBJ1-1, with D perhaps TRBD1 (5 bases). V was clipped by 4 bases and J by 3 bases, with 7 bases between them. This CDR3 region has 12 residues. The germline CDR1 and CDR2 sequences are SGDLS and YYNGEE. The CDR3 loop is CASSRGYTEAFF. The CDR3 DNA reads TGTGCCAGCAGCCGGGGGTACACTGAAGCTTTCTTT.

The J gene is TRBJ1-5, the V gene TRBV7-8; TRBD1 agrees at 10 bases. This CDR3 region has 13 residues. Germline V CDR1 and CDR2: SGHVS, FQNEAQ. The V gene end was trimmed by 4 bases and the J gene end by 8 bases; junction bases not matched to a gene: 2. This CDR3 is CASSWTGGEPQHF. The CDR3 DNA follows: TGTGCCAGCAGCTGGACAGGGGGGGAGCCCCAGCATTTT.

This chain uses TRBV13 with TRBJ2-1, with TRBD2 matching over 15 bases. V shed 5 bases, J shed 10 bases, and the junction held 9 bases outside the gene matches. The CDR3 extends over 16 amino acids. Germline CDR1 reads PRHDT; CDR2 reads FYEKMQ (reference sequence). DNA of the CDR3: TGTGCCAGCAGCCTAATGGGACTAGCGGGGGGCAGGGAGCAGTTCTTC. Its protein product is CASSLMGLAGGREQFF.

V is TRBV6-5 and J is TRBJ2-1; 10 positions match TRBD2. This CDR3 spans 14 amino acids. The ends lost 2 bases at V and 7 bases at J; junction bases unmatched: 2. The germline CDR1 and CDR2 sequences are MNHEY and SVGAGI. The CDR3 DNA sequence: TGTGCCAGCAGTTACAGCGGGGGGGCTAATGAGCAGTTCTTC. This encodes CASSYSGGANEQFF.

This chain links TRBV28 with TRBJ1-2; D is possibly TRBD1 (5 bases). Germline V lookup: CDR1 MDHEN, CDR2 SYDVKM. The CDR3 loop spans 14 amino acids. V was clipped by 5 bases and J by 6 bases, with 16 bases between them. CDR3 residues: CASSPPPRGNGYTF. In DNA form, the CDR3 reads TGTGCCAGCAGTCCCCCCCCTAGGGGTAATGGCTACACCTTC.

The chain joins TRBV7-6 to TRBJ1-2; 7 nucleotides match TRBD1. V lost 1 base, J lost 3 bases, and 2 bases stayed unmatched. This CDR3 is 14 amino acids long. Germline CDR1 is SGHVS and CDR2 is FNYEAQ. The CDR3 DNA reads TGTGCCAGCAGCTTAGGTCAGGGGGACTATGGCTACACCTTC. It encodes CASSLGQGDYGYTF.

The V gene is TRBV10-3, the J gene TRBJ2-1; 12 positions match TRBD2. CDR3 length: 18 residues. The germline gives CDR1 ENHRY, CDR2 SYGVKD. The V gene end was trimmed by 7 bases and the J gene end by 0 bases; junction bases not matched to a gene: 10. CDR3 in amino acids: CAITLGTSGLSSYNEQFF. The CDR3 coding sequence is TGTGCCATCACTTTAGGGACTAGCGGGCTTTCCTCCTACAATGAGCAGTTCTTC.

The sample holds many counts of this clone. The rearrangement uses TRBV9 and TRBJ2-1, with D unresolved. V lost 0 bases and J lost 6, with 10 bases in between. Germline V lookup: CDR1 SGDLS, CDR2 YYNGEE. This CDR3 comprises 14 residues. In DNA, the CDR3 is TGTGCCAGCAGCGTAGGTGGTAGCCCCAATGAGCAGTTCTTC. Its translation is CASSVGGSPNEQFF. The whole variable domain, filled in from reference TRBV9 and TRBJ2-1, reads DSGVTQTPKHLITATGQRVTLRCSPRSGDLSVYWYQQSLDQGLQFLIQYYNGEERAKGNILERFSAQQFPDLHSELNLSSLELGDSALYFCASSVGGSPNEQFFGPGTRLTVL.

V is TRBV27 and J is TRBJ2-7, with 9 positions matching TRBD2. This CDR3 has 12 amino acids. Germline loops: CDR1 MNHEY, CDR2 SMNVEV (reference sequence). V gave up 9 bases and J gave up 4 bases; unmatched junction bases: 4. CDR3 region: CASWTSEYEQYF. Written as DNA, the CDR3 is TGTGCCAGTTGGACTAGCGAATACGAGCAGTACTTC.